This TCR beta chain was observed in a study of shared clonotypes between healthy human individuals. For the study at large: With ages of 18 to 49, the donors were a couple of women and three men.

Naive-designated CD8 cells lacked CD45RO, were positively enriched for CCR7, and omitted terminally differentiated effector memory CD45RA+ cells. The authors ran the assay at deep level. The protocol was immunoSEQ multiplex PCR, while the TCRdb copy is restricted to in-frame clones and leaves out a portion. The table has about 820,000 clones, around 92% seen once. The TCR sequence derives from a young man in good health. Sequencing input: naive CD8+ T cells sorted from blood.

CDR3 sequence (DNA): TGTGCCAGCTCACTCCTTGACAGGATGGGGTCCAATGAGCAGTTCTTC. Protein product: CASSLLDRMGSNEQFF. This chain links TRBV18 with TRBJ2-1; D is perhaps TRBD1 (6 bases). The germline V gene encodes CDR1 KGHSH and CDR2 LQKENI. V was shortened by 4 bases and J by 6 bases, with 19 bases between the two germline ends. This CDR3 contains 16 residues.